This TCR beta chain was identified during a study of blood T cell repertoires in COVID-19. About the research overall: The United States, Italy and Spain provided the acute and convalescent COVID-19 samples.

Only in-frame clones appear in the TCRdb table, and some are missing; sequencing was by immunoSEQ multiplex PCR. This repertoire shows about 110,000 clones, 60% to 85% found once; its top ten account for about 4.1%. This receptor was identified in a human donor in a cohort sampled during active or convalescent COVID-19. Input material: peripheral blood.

CDR3 sequence (DNA): TGTGCCAGCAGCGTAGCCCCACAGGGGGCTAATGAAAAACTGTTTTTT. Translation: CASSVAPQGANEKLFF. This chain uses TRBV9 with TRBJ1-4; 8 bases are shared with TRBD1. The CDR3 covers 16 residues. J lost 3 bases, V lost 0 bases, and 4 bases had no gene match. CDR1 is SGDLS and CDR2 is YYNGEE in the germline V gene.